What follows is one TCR beta chain and its context. Losses at the gene ends were 0 bases for V and 7 bases for J; bases not matched to a gene: 9. The CDR3 loop spans 15 amino acids. Germline loops: CDR1 SGDLS, CDR2 YYNGEE. The source of the sample is a study of PD-1 blockade in classical Hodgkin lymphoma. As to time point: cycle 4 day 1 (C4D1), after five to seven weeks of nivolumab. Patients all relapsed after autologous stem cell transplantation, and there was variation in brentuximab vedotin exposure. Some clones are missing from TCRdb's copy, which holds only in-frame ones; the method was immunoSEQ multiplex PCR. The sample consists of 27,000 or so clones, 55% to 85% of them appearing once.

The sequence derives from a human donor with classical Hodgkin lymphoma. The V gene is TRBV9, the J gene TRBJ2-5, with 7 bases matching TRBD2. This material consisted of peripheral blood mononuclear cells (PBMCs), taken before the fourth cycle of nivolumab. CDR3 nucleotide sequence: TGTGCCAGCAGCGTAGCGGGTACGGGCGGGGGGACCCAGTACTTC. Its protein product is CASSVAGTGGGTQYF.